The 16 T cell receptor beta chains below all came from one sample that was sequenced in a study of CD8 T cells in Susac syndrome. RNA in amounts of about 0.5 to 1 ug was reverse transcribed with random hexamers. TCRdb recomputed calls from the immunoSEQ multiplex PCR reads with MiXCR, one row per CDR3 protein. The sample consists of around 190,000 distinct CDR3 sequences, approximately 95% of them appearing once. Sequencing was carried out using CD8+ T cells from PBMCs. These receptor sequences come from a human donor with multiple sclerosis.

The chain links TRBV29-1 to TRBJ2-1; 7 bases align to TRBD1. The CDR3 sequence is 13 residues long. Germline CDR1 is SQVTM and CDR2 is ANQGSEA. CDR3 DNA: TGCAGAGTAGACGACAGGGCTCGGGGTGAGCAGTTCTTC. Encoded protein: CRVDDRARGEQFF.

The chain employs TRBV7-6 and TRBJ2-3, with TRBD1 matching 9 bases. Germline trimming cut 5 bases from V and 5 bases from J; bases unmatched to any gene: 5. CDR3 length: 14 amino acids. Looked up from germline, CDR1 is SGHVS and CDR2 is FNYEAQ. CDR3 sequence (DNA): TGTGCCAGCAGCGACAGGGGGGGGGAAGATACGCAGTATTTT. This gives the protein CASSDRGGEDTQYF.

The genes are TRBV3-1 and TRBJ2-1; weak D call: TRBD1 (5 bases). Germline CDR1 reads LGHDT; CDR2 reads YNNKEL (reference sequence). The CDR3 sequence is 16 residues long. Trimming stripped 0 bases from V and 2 bases from J, with 11 bases between. In nucleotides, the CDR3 is TGTGCCAGCAGCCAAGATGTCAGGGATCCCTACAATGAGCAGTTCTTC. Protein: CASSQDVRDPYNEQFF.

The chain carries TRBV12-3 or TRBV12-4 and TRBJ1-1; no clear D. Deletions cut 5 bases from V and 1 base from J, with 11 bases between. The CDR3 is 14 amino acids. CDR3 amino acids: CASSPMGSNTEAFF. The CDR3 DNA reads as TGTGCCAGCAGTCCGATGGGGTCGAACACTGAAGCTTTCTTT.

This chain joins TRBV27 and TRBJ1-5; the D gene is possibly TRBD1 (6 bases). The CDR3 is 16 residues long. The V end was cut by 2 bases, the J end by 3 bases, with 14 bases between. The germline V gene has CDR1 MNHEY and CDR2 SMNVEV (reference sequence). The CDR3 DNA is TGTGCCAGCAGTTTAGGTCAGGGGACGGTCAATCAGCCCCAGCATTTT. This translates into CASSLGQGTVNQPQHF.

J is TRBJ2-5 and V is TRBV27; TRBD2 is a possible D gene (5 bases). The germline gives CDR1 MNHEY, CDR2 SMNVEV (reference sequence). The CDR3 has 14 residues. Trimming shortened V by 3 bases and J by 5 bases, and 13 bases separated the two germline ends. CDR3 loop: CASSFLGDQETQYF. CDR3 DNA: TGTGCCAGCAGTTTTCTCGGGGATCAGGAGACCCAGTACTTC.

The chain links TRBV4-1 to TRBJ2-7; a possible D gene is TRBD1 (6 bases). V lost 0 bases and J lost 4, with 16 bases in between. Germline-derived CDR1 and CDR2 are MGHRA and YSYEKL. This CDR3 has 16 residues. The CDR3 DNA reads as TGCGCCAGCAGCCAAGATCGGTGGACAGACTCTTACGAGCAGTACTTC. Its translation: CASSQDRWTDSYEQYF.

This chain's CDR3 is CATSLDRGEDTQYF. The CDR3 region has the DNA TGTGCCACCAGCCTGGACAGGGGGGAGGATACGCAGTATTTT. V is TRBV15 and J is TRBJ2-3; TRBD1 matches 10 bases. This CDR3 has 14 residues. V lost 5 bases to trimming and J lost 6 bases; unmatched junction nucleotides: 5. Germline CDR1 is LNHNV and CDR2 is YYDKDF (reference sequence).

This chain uses TRBV18 with TRBJ2-2, with 7 bases aligning to TRBD2. The CDR3 runs to 20 residues. CDR1 is KGHSH and CDR2 is LQKENI in the germline V gene. Trimming took 1 base from V and 6 from J; bases not matched to a gene: 20. The CDR3 DNA is TGTGCCAGCTCACCACTGTCGACTAGCCGTCTTTGGCTGGCATCCGGGGAGCTGTTTTTT. It translates to CASSPLSTSRLWLASGELFF. The full variable domain, its missing parts supplied by reference TRBV18 and TRBJ2-2, is NAGVMQNPRHLVRRRGQEARLRCSPMKGHSHVYWYRQLPEEGLKFMVYLQKENIIDESGMPKERFSAEFPKEGPSILRIQQVVRGDSAAYFCASSPLSTSRLWLASGELFFGEGSRLTVL.

The chain combines TRBV28 with TRBJ2-1, with TRBD2 matching 7 bases. Germline CDR1 is MDHEN and CDR2 is SYDVKM. V dropped 8 bases and J dropped 0; count of bases not matched to a gene: 16. There are 18 residues in the CDR3. CDR3 amino acids: CASCRGVGGSSSYNEQFF. In DNA form, the CDR3 reads TGTGCCAGCTGCAGAGGGGTTGGCGGGAGCAGCTCCTACAATGAGCAGTTCTTC.

V is TRBV15 and J is TRBJ2-2; D remains ambiguous. The V end was cut by 1 base, the J end by 6 bases, with 6 bases between. Germline values: CDR1 LNHNV, CDR2 YYDKDF (reference sequence). This CDR3 contains 13 residues. The CDR3 here is CATSRGSPGELFF. The CDR3 DNA sequence: TGTGCCACCAGCAGAGGAAGCCCCGGGGAGCTGTTTTTT.

This rearrangement joins TRBV29-1 to TRBJ1-5; D not resolved. The CDR3 contains 13 residues. Germline CDR1 reads SQVTM; CDR2 reads ANQGSEA. V was trimmed by 4 bases and J by 9 bases, leaving 16 bases between them. DNA of the CDR3: TGCAGCGTTGGGGTCTTGGTGCTCGGGCCCCAGCATTTT. Its translation is CSVGVLVLGPQHF. Supplemented by reference TRBV29-1 and TRBJ1-5, the full variable domain reads SAVISQKPSRDICQRGTSLTIQCQVDSQVTMMFWYRQQPGQSLTLIATANQGSEATYESGFVIDKFPISRPNLTFSTLTVSNMSPEDSSIYLCSVGVLVLGPQHFGDGTRLSIL.

This chain connects TRBV5-6 to TRBJ2-7; D is perhaps TRBD1 (6 bases). The CDR3 contains 13 residues. The V end lost 5 bases, the J end lost 7 bases, and 16 bases lay between the germline ends. CDR1 is SGHDT, CDR2 YYEEEE, per germline. The CDR3 DNA follows: TGTGCCAGCAGTCTGGGCACAGGGTGGGAGCAGTACTTC. It is translated as CASSLGTGWEQYF.

The chain has TRBV28 and TRBJ1-1; D is unresolved. Germline V lookup: CDR1 MDHEN, CDR2 SYDVKM. The V end was cut by 3 bases, the J end by 7 bases, with 15 bases between. The CDR3 runs 14 residues. The DNA for the CDR3 is TGTGCCAGCAGTTTTGCCCTTATGCGGGGTGAAGCTTTCTTT. Translation: CASSFALMRGEAFF. The variable domain in full, with the rest retrieved from reference TRBV28 and TRBJ1-1, is DVKVTQSSRYLVKRTGEKVFLECVQDMDHENMFWYRQDPGLGLRLIYFSYDVKMKEKGDIPEGYSVSREKKERFSLILESASTNQTSMYLCASSFALMRGEAFFGQGTRLTVV.

The chain has TRBV5-6 and TRBJ2-2; D is perhaps TRBD1 (5 bases). Trimming cost V 2 bases and J 6 bases, with 8 bases left between them. The CDR3 loop spans 13 amino acids. Germline loops: CDR1 SGHDT, CDR2 YYEEEE. CDR3: CASSFQGAGELFF. The CDR3 bases are TGTGCCAGCAGCTTTCAAGGGGCCGGGGAGCTGTTTTTT.

V usage is TRBV2 and J usage is TRBJ2-1; 8 bases are a match to TRBD1. Trimming at V came to 5 bases and at J to 0 bases, leaving 3 bases not matched to a gene. From germline, CDR1 is SNHLY and CDR2 FYNNEI. The CDR3 is made up of 15 amino acids. CDR3 region: CASSPDRASYNEQFF. In nucleotides, the CDR3 is TGTGCCAGCAGTCCGGACAGGGCCTCCTACAATGAGCAGTTCTTC.